In this sample, the clone carrying this TCR beta chain turned up a few times. The antigen remains undetermined. This record comes from a study of T cells after yellow fever vaccination. About the study: Fractions of low cell number were prepared using SMART-Seq v4 Ultra Low Input. Points from the study as a whole: The study noted that FACS-sorted repertoires could contain abundant clonotypes contaminating from the bulk population.

Using its own MiXCR run on the 5' RACE reads, TCRdb lists one record per CDR3 protein. The sample lists a few hundred thousand distinct CDR3 sequences; roughly an eighth were seen once. The germline CDR1 and CDR2 sequences are SGHDT and YYEEEE. Trimming stripped 7 bases from V and 3 bases from J, with 15 bases between. CDR3 length: 14 amino acids. The sample in question was CD4+ T cells sorted from PBMCs, obtained 15 days after the yellow fever booster vaccination. The receptor was isolated from a man between 18 and 29 years old who received the YFV17D yellow fever vaccine. V gene TRBV5-6 combines with J gene TRBJ2-3; D is unclear. The DNA of the CDR3 is TGTGCCAGCGCAGCCACTCACTTAACAGATACGCAGTATTTT. This sequence encodes CASAATHLTDTQYF.